The rows below give T cell receptor beta chains drawn from one sample of a study of blood T cell repertoires in COVID-19. Method: immunoSEQ multiplex PCR; TCRdb's copy keeps in-frame clones and lacks some. In the table there are around 20,000 clones, 70% to 90% of which are singletons. Sequenced sample: peripheral blood. Receptors originate from a human donor with active COVID-19. The donor label of this sample is uncertain. CDR3s include the opening cysteine and the closing phenylalanine or tryptophan. The order of the fields is CDR3 protein, clone size, V gene, J gene, CDR3 length. Not every row has a clone size; where given, it reads once, few, many or a size class.

CSASSISGANVLTF	NA	TRBV20-1	TRBJ2-6	14
CASSQGTSPLSYF	NA	TRBV3-1/TRBV3-2	TRBJ2-3	13
CASSFSVAGGASKVDTQYF	NA	TRBV5-4	TRBJ2-3	19
CASLRTGGSNEQFF	NA	TRBV19	TRBJ2-1	14
CAWSPTGGLGWGNQPQHF	NA	TRBV30	TRBJ1-5	18
CASSLYTGGKNEQFF	NA	TRBV28	TRBJ2-1	15
CASSLNPGIMDTQYF	NA	TRBV19	TRBJ2-3	15
CASSVVPAGLPDTQYF	NA	TRBV9	TRBJ2-3	16
CASSLSSQGARTEAFF	NA	TRBV27	TRBJ1-1	16
CASTLGEGQGQPQHF	NA	TRBV18	TRBJ1-5	15
CASSPGYEQYF	NA	TRBV7-8	TRBJ2-7	11
CASSQVGQGEHNEQFF	NA	TRBV3-1/TRBV3-2	TRBJ2-1	16
CAISDRTSALDEQFF	NA	TRBV10-3	TRBJ2-1	15
CASSQDSIGSYEQYF	NA	TRBV4-3	TRBJ2-7	15
CASSPRRDLTSTDTQYF	NA	TRBV5-1	TRBJ2-3	17
CASSILAGGYTGELFF	NA	TRBV27	TRBJ2-2	16
CASSRGRGIGNTEAFF	NA	TRBV19	TRBJ1-1	16
CASSEASGRADTQYF	NA	TRBV6-1	TRBJ2-3	15
CASRKGAPGLAGQETQYF	NA	TRBV28	TRBJ2-5	18
CASSKGRPGFCYEQYF	NA	TRBV21-1	TRBJ2-7	16
CASSPAGDIQYF	NA	TRBV7-2	TRBJ2-4	12
CASSIQGTSSYEQYF	few	TRBV19	TRBJ2-7	15
CATSLGNQPQHF	NA	TRBV25-1	TRBJ1-5	12
CAISEFWEPDSYNEQFF	NA	TRBV10-3	TRBJ2-1	17
CASSTRDRDILVRPQHF	NA	TRBV21-1	TRBJ1-5	17
CASSWDRVGGYTF	NA	TRBV6-5	TRBJ1-2	13
CASSQDPLGQQETQYF	NA	TRBV4-1	TRBJ2-5	16
CASSRSGTGYYEQYF	NA	TRBV21-1	TRBJ2-7	15
CASSFGTGNEKLFF	NA	TRBV5-1	TRBJ1-4	14
CASSDSGENIQYF	NA	TRBV9	TRBJ2-4	13
CASSPTSAGEQYF	medium-sized	TRBV27	TRBJ2-7	13
CASSLGQVDHEQYF	NA	TRBV5-1	TRBJ2-7	14
CASSQGQGDNQPQHF	NA	TRBV4-1	TRBJ1-5	15